These T cell receptor beta chains were read from a single sample in a study of CD8 T cells in Susac syndrome. TCRdb re-derived calls from the immunoSEQ multiplex PCR reads in MiXCR, one entry per CDR3 protein. The sample records 170,000 or so distinct CDR3 sequences, 85% to 95% being singletons. Sequencing input: CD4+ T cells from PBMCs. All receptors come from a human donor with multiple sclerosis. The CDR3 runs from the conserved cysteine through the conserved F or W. D genes are given only for firm matches. Not every row has a clone size; where given, it reads once, few, many or a size class.

v_call	d_call	j_call	clone_size	cdr3_aa	cdr3_nt
TRBV28	.	TRBJ2-2	.	CASSFLARAGELFF	TGTGCCAGCAGTTTTCTAGCCCGGGCCGGGGAGCTGTTTTTT
TRBV16	TRBD2	TRBJ2-1	.	CASSALTSGTRQFF	TGTGCCAGCAGCGCTCTCACTTCCGGGACTAGGCAGTTCTTC
TRBV11-3	TRBD2	TRBJ2-5	few	CASSGSGETQYF	TGTGCCAGTAGCGGGAGCGGAGAGACCCAGTACTTC
TRBV19	TRBD1	TRBJ2-3	.	CASSPGTGERQYF	TGTGCCAGTAGCCCCGGGACAGGGGAGAGGCAGTATTTT
TRBV6-5	.	TRBJ1-1	.	CASSYSPPQATEAFF	TGTGCCAGCAGTTACTCACCACCCCAGGCCACTGAAGCTTTCTTT
TRBV27	.	TRBJ1-6	.	CASSRNPGAWDSPLHF	TGTGCCAGCAGTCGAAATCCGGGGGCGTGGGATTCACCCCTCCACTTT
TRBV28	TRBD1	TRBJ2-1	once	CASSSGQGWVEQFF	TGTGCCAGCAGTTCGGGACAGGGTTGGGTTGAGCAGTTCTTC
TRBV3-1	.	TRBJ1-5	.	CASSQMLGNQPQHF	TGTGCCAGCAGCCAAATGCTCGGCAATCAGCCCCAGCATTTT
TRBV3-1	TRBD2	TRBJ2-3	.	CASSQDGRGRITDTQYF	TGTGCCAGCAGCCAAGATGGACGCGGGAGGATCACAGATACGCAGTATTTT
TRBV6-5	.	TRBJ2-5	.	CASSFLETQYF	TGTGCCAGCAGTTTCTTGGAGACCCAGTACTTC
TRBV6-1	TRBD1	TRBJ1-5	.	CASRPQTGGSQPQHF	TGTGCCAGCAGACCTCAGACAGGGGGAAGTCAGCCCCAGCATTTT
TRBV18	.	TRBJ2-5	.	CASSPRGVQETQYF	TGTGCCAGCTCACCAAGAGGTGTCCAAGAGACCCAGTACTTC
TRBV2	TRBD2	TRBJ2-7	.	CASGPLAGGDEQYF	TGTGCCAGCGGTCCGCTAGCGGGTGGGGACGAGCAGTACTTC
TRBV2	.	TRBJ2-7	.	CASSEFYEQYF	TGTGCCAGCAGTGAGTTCTACGAGCAGTACTTC
TRBV27	TRBD1	TRBJ1-3	.	CASSPWTGGHGNTIYF	TGTGCCAGCAGTCCCTGGACAGGGGGCCATGGAAACACCATATATTTT
TRBV5-6	.	TRBJ1-2	.	CASSPGHSGYTF	TGTGCCAGCAGCCCGGGACACTCCGGCTACACCTTC
TRBV10-3	TRBD2	TRBJ2-1	.	CAIRERGESSEQFF	TGTGCCATCAGGGAGCGGGGGGAAAGTAGTGAGCAGTTCTTC
TRBV19	.	TRBJ2-3	.	CASSAFLGGTDTQYF	TGTGCCAGTAGTGCCTTTCTAGGGGGCACAGATACGCAGTATTTT
TRBV21-1	.	TRBJ2-5	.	CASSRRHRAGDYF	TGTGCCAGCAGCCGACGTCATAGGGCAGGGGATTACTTC
TRBV20-1	.	TRBJ1-1	.	CSARVEGNLNTEAFF	TGCAGTGCTAGAGTCGAAGGAAACTTGAACACTGAAGCTTTCTTT
TRBV6-5	TRBD1	TRBJ1-2	.	CASSYLAGGGGYTF	TGTGCCAGCAGTTATTTAGCAGGGGGCGGAGGCTACACCTTC
TRBV7-2	.	TRBJ1-1	.	CASNNGPTAGEAFF	TGTGCCAGCAACAATGGCCCTACAGCCGGTGAAGCTTTCTTT
TRBV6-1	TRBD2	TRBJ2-6	.	CASTPGGVSGANVLTF	TGTGCCAGCACTCCGGGAGGTGTCTCTGGGGCCAACGTCCTGACTTTC
TRBV6-2/TRBV6-3	.	TRBJ2-3	.	CASSYPSAQTQYF	TGTGCCAGCAGTTACCCCTCCGCACAGACGCAGTATTTT
TRBV12-3/TRBV12-4	.	TRBJ1-1	.	CASRRGHSVDTEAFF	TGTGCCAGCAGACGAGGACACTCAGTAGACACTGAAGCTTTCTTT
TRBV18	TRBD1	TRBJ2-2	once	CASSPQLDRTGELFF	TGTGCCAGCTCACCACAACTGGACAGGACCGGGGAGCTGTTTTTT
TRBV3-1	TRBD2	TRBJ2-1	.	CASSLAGGGHEQFF	TGTGCCAGCAGCCTAGCGGGAGGGGGGCATGAGCAGTTCTTC
TRBV29-1	.	TRBJ2-1	.	CSVATTLGSYNEQFF	TGCAGCGTCGCAACTACATTGGGGTCCTACAATGAGCAGTTCTTC
TRBV18	.	TRBJ2-1	.	CASSPTQNNEQFF	TGTGCCAGCTCACCAACCCAAAACAATGAGCAGTTCTTC
TRBV19	TRBD2	TRBJ2-1	.	CASSIVSSGSNEQFF	TGTGCCAGTAGTATAGTTTCTAGCGGGAGCAATGAGCAGTTCTTC
TRBV7-2	.	TRBJ1-2	.	CASKQWGGSKDGYTF	TGTGCCAGCAAGCAGTGGGGAGGCAGTAAGGATGGCTACACCTTC
TRBV9	.	TRBJ2-1	.	CASSVRTGRDNEQFF	TGTGCCAGCAGCGTACGTACCGGGCGGGACAATGAGCAGTTCTTC
TRBV12-3/TRBV12-4	TRBD1	TRBJ2-7	few	CASSLGQGPYEQYF	TGTGCCAGCAGTTTAGGACAGGGTCCCTACGAGCAGTACTTC
TRBV2	TRBD1	TRBJ1-2	.	CASSEPGQGPYYGYTF	TGTGCCAGCAGTGAGCCGGGACAGGGGCCCTACTATGGCTACACCTTC
TRBV6-2/TRBV6-3	.	TRBJ1-6	.	CASSPPGQIVHF	TGTGCCAGCAGCCCCCCGGGGCAAATCGTCCACTTT
TRBV9	TRBD2	TRBJ2-1	.	CASSVVGSGSSYNEQFF	TGTGCCAGCAGCGTAGTCGGTAGCGGGAGCTCCTACAATGAGCAGTTCTTC
TRBV20-1	TRBD1	TRBJ2-5	.	CSARQPTGVETQYF	TGCAGTGCTAGACAACCCACAGGGGTGGAGACCCAGTACTTC
TRBV9	TRBD1	TRBJ1-2	.	CASSDLGTGHGYTF	TGTGCCAGCAGCGACCTCGGGACAGGGCATGGCTACACCTTC
TRBV3-1	.	TRBJ2-7	.	CASSQTGYEQYF	TGTGCCAGCAGCCAGACAGGTTACGAGCAGTACTTC
TRBV3-1	TRBD2	TRBJ2-5	.	CASSHIASGGVTRETQYF	TGTGCCAGCAGCCACATCGCATCGGGGGGGGTAACGAGGGAGACCCAGTACTTC
TRBV6-1	.	TRBJ1-6	.	CAARRGDYYNSPLHF	TGTGCCGCGCGGAGGGGTGACTATTATAATTCACCCCTCCACTTT
TRBV3-1	.	TRBJ2-5	once	CASSPGIQETQYF	TGTGCCAGCAGTCCGGGGATCCAAGAGACCCAGTACTTC
TRBV27	.	TRBJ1-2	.	CASTTGGHYGYTF	TGTGCCAGTACTACCGGGGGTCACTATGGCTACACCTTC
TRBV18	TRBD2	TRBJ2-1	.	CASSPGASGALEQFF	TGTGCCAGCTCACCGGGGGCTAGCGGGGCCCTAGAGCAGTTCTTC
TRBV2	TRBD2	TRBJ2-2	once	CASSGGGWDTGELFF	TGTGCCAGCAGTGGGGGAGGGTGGGACACCGGGGAGCTGTTTTTT
TRBV2	.	TRBJ1-5	.	CASSEARGQPQHF	TGTGCCAGCAGTGAAGCCAGGGGACAGCCCCAGCATTTT
TRBV30	.	TRBJ1-4	once	CAIGGHMGEKLFF	TGTGCCATAGGTGGCCATATGGGGGAAAAACTGTTTTTT
TRBV20-1	.	TRBJ1-2	.	CSARTLPGDYGYTF	TGCAGTGCTAGAACCCTGCCAGGGGACTATGGCTACACCTTC